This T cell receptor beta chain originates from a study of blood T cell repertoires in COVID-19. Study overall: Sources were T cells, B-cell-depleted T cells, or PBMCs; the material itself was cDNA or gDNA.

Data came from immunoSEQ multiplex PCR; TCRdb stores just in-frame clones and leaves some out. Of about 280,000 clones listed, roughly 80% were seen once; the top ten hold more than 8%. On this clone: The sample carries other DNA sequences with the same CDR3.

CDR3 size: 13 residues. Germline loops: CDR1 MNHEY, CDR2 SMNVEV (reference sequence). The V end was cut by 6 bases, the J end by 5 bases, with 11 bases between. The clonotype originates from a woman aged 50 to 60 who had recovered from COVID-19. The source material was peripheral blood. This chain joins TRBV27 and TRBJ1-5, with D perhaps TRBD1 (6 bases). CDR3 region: CASSQGRDQPQHF. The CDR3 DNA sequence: TGTGCCAGCAGCCAGGGGAGAGATCAGCCCCAGCATTTT.